This passage covers 11 T cell receptor beta chains from one sample sequenced in a study of CD8+ T cells in alopecia areata. Treatment described: oral pan-JAK inhibitor, 5-10 mg twice daily. The sequencing template was cDNA reverse transcribed from extracted RNA. Sequencing used immunoSEQ multiplex PCR; TCRdb keeps in-frame clones, though not all of them. The data show approximately 200,000 clones, 45% to 65% seen once. Sequenced material: CD4+ T cells sorted from blood, taken at week 4, from a patient treated with tofacitinib. Source of these receptors: a human donor with alopecia areata.

Worth noting for this clone: At one end, the junction sequence differs from germline, possibly due to a read error. This chain connects TRBV18 to TRBJ2-3; D is unresolved. From germline, CDR1 is KGHSH and CDR2 LQKENI. The CDR3 is 15 amino acids. The CDR3 DNA reads TGTGCCAGCTCCCCACCTCAGCCCAGCACAGATACGCAGTATTTT. Encoded protein: CASSPPQPSTDTQYF.

This clone appeared many times. The CDR3 DNA is TGTGCCAGCAGTTGGACATCGAACACCGGGGAGCTGTTTTTT. Its translation is CASSWTSNTGELFF. The rearrangement links TRBV28 to TRBJ2-2; D is perhaps TRBD1 (5 bases). CDR1 and CDR2 (germline): MDHEN, SYDVKM. This CDR3 contains 14 residues. V gave up 4 bases and J gave up 0 bases, with 6 bases separating them.

V gene TRBV5-6 combines with J gene TRBJ2-5, with D tentatively TRBD2 (5 bases). The CDR3 totals 15 residues. Looked up from germline, CDR1 is SGHDT and CDR2 is YYEEEE. Trimming took 5 bases from V and 4 from J, leaving 18 bases between them. The CDR3, as DNA: TGTGCCAGCAGTTCCCCGGGGAAGCCGCTAGAGACCCAGTACTTC. It specifies CASSSPGKPLETQYF.

This clone was detected only a few times. The V gene is TRBV29-1, the J gene TRBJ2-1, with 8 bases identical to TRBD1. CDR3 size: 14 residues. Trimming removed 1 base from V and 3 bases from J; junction bases left unmatched: 2. Germline V lookup: CDR1 SQVTM, CDR2 ANQGSEA. The CDR3 DNA is TGCAGCGTTGAAGGGACAGGGATCTACAATGAGCAGTTCTTC. This codes for CSVEGTGIYNEQFF.

The V call is TRBV30, the J call TRBJ2-4; 7 bases match TRBD1. V shed 2 bases, J shed 4 bases, and the junction held 11 bases outside the gene matches. CDR1 is GTSNPN and CDR2 is SVGIG in the germline V gene (reference sequence). The CDR3 is 16 residues long. The CDR3 here is CAWSSALRDSKNIQYF. The CDR3 bases are TGTGCCTGGAGTTCGGCCCTCCGGGACAGTAAAAACATTCAGTACTTC.

The CDR3 bases are TGCAGCACCTCGACTAGCGACGAGCAGTACTTC. Protein product: CSTSTSDEQYF. The rearrangement joins TRBV29-1 to TRBJ2-7; 8 bases fit TRBD2. The CDR3 length is 11 residues. V gave up 8 bases and J gave up 5 bases; unmatched junction bases: 5. Germline-derived CDR1 and CDR2 are SQVTM and ANQGSEA.

CDR3 protein: CASSPVGVRETQYF. CDR3 in DNA: TGTGCCAGCTCACCAGTAGGGGTACGGGAGACCCAGTACTTC. The V and J genes are TRBV18 and TRBJ2-5; weak D call: TRBD1 (5 bases). From germline, CDR1 is KGHSH and CDR2 LQKENI. This CDR3 is built from 14 residues. The V gene lost 2 bases and the J gene lost 5 bases, with 12 bases spanning the gap.

In its sample, this clone was seen a few times. The chain employs TRBV30 and TRBJ2-5; D perhaps matches TRBD1 (6 bases). The CDR3 runs to 14 residues. V lost 4 bases and J 5 bases, leaving 17 bases between the germline ends. The V gene's germline CDR1 is GTSNPN and CDR2 SVGIG (reference sequence). CDR3 loop: CAWNRDKPWETQYF. In DNA form, the CDR3 reads TGTGCCTGGAATAGGGACAAGCCGTGGGAGACCCAGTACTTC.

The chain uses TRBV29-1 and TRBJ1-4, with D tentatively TRBD1 (6 bases). This CDR3 is built from 14 residues. Trimming shortened V by 1 base and J by 11 bases, and 17 bases separated the two germline ends. Germline CDR1 SQVTM, CDR2 ANQGSEA. The CDR3 loop reads CSVEGLGARGKLFF. The CDR3 DNA reads as TGCAGCGTTGAAGGTTTGGGGGCGCGTGGTAAACTGTTTTTT.

V and J are TRBV29-1 and TRBJ1-1; D uncertain. V was shortened by 7 bases and J by 1 base, with 13 bases between the two germline ends. The germline CDR1 and CDR2 sequences are SQVTM and ANQGSEA. The CDR3 extends over 13 amino acids. The CDR3 loop reads CSALLWENTEAFF. CDR3 bases: TGCAGCGCCCTACTATGGGAGAACACTGAAGCTTTCTTT. Variable domain in full (rest from reference TRBV29-1 and TRBJ1-1): SAVISQKPSRDICQRGTSLTIQCQVDSQVTMMFWYRQQPGQSLTLIATANQGSEATYESGFVIDKFPISRPNLTFSTLTVSNMSPEDSSIYLCSALLWENTEAFFGQGTRLTVV.

The chain has TRBV25-1 and TRBJ2-6; D uncertain. V lost 5 bases and J 1 base, leaving 3 bases between the germline ends. The germline CDR1 and CDR2 sequences are MGHDK and SYGVNS. The CDR3 covers 13 residues. Here the CDR3 DNA reads TGTGCCAGCAGTTCTTCTGGGGCCAACGTCCTGACTTTC. The encoded protein is CASSSSGANVLTF.